This T cell receptor beta chain was sequenced in a study of T cell responses to AZD1222 COVID-19 vaccine. General study points: White British ancestry dominated among donors, who included more females, and clonal diversity was possibly underestimated.

Turning to this clone: Its antigen remains unidentified.

Method: immunoSEQ multiplex PCR; TCRdb's copy keeps in-frame clones and lacks some. Among some 140,000 clones, 91% were seen once, and the ten largest hold about 3%. This material consisted of peripheral blood, taken on day 0 of AZD1222 vaccination. The source is an adult in good health.

Here the CDR3 reads CASSHSTSGILSHEQYF. The CDR3 nucleotides are TGCGCCAGCAGTCATAGTACTAGCGGGATCCTTTCCCACGAGCAGTACTTC. This chain links TRBV23-1 with TRBJ2-7, with 10 bases aligning to TRBD2. TRBV23-1 is recorded as an ORF, its role being uncertain. J lost 5 bases, V lost 3 bases, and 13 bases had no gene match. This CDR3 has 17 amino acids.